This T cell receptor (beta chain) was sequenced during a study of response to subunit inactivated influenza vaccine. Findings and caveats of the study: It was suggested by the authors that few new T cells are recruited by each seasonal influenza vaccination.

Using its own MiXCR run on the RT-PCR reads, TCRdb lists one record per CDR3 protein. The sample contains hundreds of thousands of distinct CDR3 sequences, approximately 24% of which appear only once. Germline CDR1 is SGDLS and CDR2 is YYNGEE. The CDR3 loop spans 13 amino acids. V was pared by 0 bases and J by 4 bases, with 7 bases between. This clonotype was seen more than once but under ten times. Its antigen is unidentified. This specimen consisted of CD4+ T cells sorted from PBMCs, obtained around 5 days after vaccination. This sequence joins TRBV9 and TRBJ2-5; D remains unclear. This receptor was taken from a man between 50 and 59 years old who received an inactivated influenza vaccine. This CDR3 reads CASSVGPGETQYF. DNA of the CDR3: TGTGCCAGCAGCGTAGGGCCAGGAGAGACCCAGTACTTC.